The clone carrying this T cell receptor (beta chain) was counted a few times. Germline CDR1 is DFQATT and CDR2 is SNEGSKA (reference sequence). V shed 4 bases and J shed 3 bases, with 7 bases lying between them. CDR3 length: 11 residues. The sample belongs to a study of CD8+ T cells in alopecia areata. The sample's treatment: oral pan-JAK inhibitor, 5-10 mg twice daily. It was cDNA, reverse transcribed from extracted RNA, that served as the sequencing template. Using immunoSEQ multiplex PCR, the repertoire was profiled, and TCRdb retains in-frame clones only, with some absent. The sample carries about 210,000 clones, roughly two fifths recorded once.

This material consisted of CD4+ T cells sorted from blood, taken at approximately week 30, from a patient treated with tofacitinib. The rearrangement joins TRBV20-1 to TRBJ2-7; no firm D call. This TCR was sampled from a human donor with alopecia areata. The CDR3 reads CSATPHYEQYF. The DNA for the CDR3 is TGCAGTGCTACGCCTCACTACGAGCAGTACTTC.